What follows describes a single TCR beta chain. CDR3 length equals 13 residues. Germline V lookup: CDR1 MNHEY, CDR2 SVGAGI. V lost 8 bases, J lost 13 bases, and 20 bases lay in between. The data originate from a study of blood T cell repertoires in COVID-19. Sequencing was performed with immunoSEQ multiplex PCR; in TCRdb, only in-frame clones are kept and a portion is missing. The sample contains 140,000 or so clones, 88% of which appear only once. The V call is TRBV6-5, the J call TRBJ1-4; maybe TRBD1 (5 bases). The clonotype comes from a human donor with COVID-19, enrolled during active disease. The donor label of this sample is uncertain. The sample consisted of peripheral blood. CDR3 loop: CASRLDSHNLLFF. CDR3 in DNA: TGTGCCAGCCGCCTTGACAGCCACAATTTACTGTTTTTT.